These T cell receptor beta chains were read from a single sample in a study of PD-L1 blockade in urothelial cancer. Profiling relied on immunoSEQ multiplex PCR, and the TCRdb table lists in-frame clones only, not all of them. The repertoire holds tens of thousands of clones, with 80% to 90% as singletons. The source was PBMCs, collected around atezolizumab (anti-PD-L1) treatment. These receptor sequences come from a man aged 55 to 70 with urothelial cancer. The CDR3 runs from the conserved cysteine through the conserved F or W. A D gene is named only where the DNA matches it firmly. Clone size appears in some rows only: once, few, many, or a class for an expanded clone.

V gene: TRBV7-6
J gene: TRBJ1-3
D gene: TRBD1
clone size: once
CDR3 DNA: TGTGCCAGCAGCCCCGGCTTGCCGGGACAGGGGGCTAACACCATATATTTT
CDR3 protein: CASSPGLPGQGANTIYF

V gene: TRBV7-9
J gene: TRBJ2-5
D gene: .
clone size: .
CDR3 DNA: TGTGCCAGCAGCCAGGATAGGAGGCCCCAGTACTTC
CDR3 protein: CASSQDRRPQYF

V gene: TRBV5-1
J gene: TRBJ1-6
D gene: .
clone size: .
CDR3 DNA: TGCGCCAGCAGCTTGGTCGGAGGGGACCTTAATTCACCCCTCCACTTT
CDR3 protein: CASSLVGGDLNSPLHF

V gene: TRBV19
J gene: TRBJ1-5
D gene: TRBD1
clone size: .
CDR3 DNA: TGTGCCAGTAGTATGCATAGGGACAGGAGTTGGGAACAGCCCCAGCATTTT
CDR3 protein: CASSMHRDRSWEQPQHF

V gene: TRBV18
J gene: TRBJ1-1
D gene: .
clone size: once
CDR3 DNA: TGTGCCAGCTCACCTACGGAGCGGGCCACCACCTATGAAGCTTTCTTT
CDR3 protein: CASSPTERATTYEAFF

V gene: TRBV27
J gene: TRBJ1-2
D gene: .
clone size: .
CDR3 DNA: TGTGCCAGCAGTTTCGGTACTACTAACTATGGCTACACCTTC
CDR3 protein: CASSFGTTNYGYTF

V gene: TRBV4-1
J gene: TRBJ2-3
D gene: TRBD2
clone size: .
CDR3 DNA: TGCGCCAGCAGCCCCCTCGGGGCGGGAGGGGCAGATACGCAGTATTTT
CDR3 protein: CASSPLGAGGADTQYF

V gene: TRBV6-6
J gene: TRBJ1-2
D gene: TRBD1
clone size: .
CDR3 DNA: TGTGCCAGCAGTCAGGACAGGTCGGGTGGCTACACCTTC
CDR3 protein: CASSQDRSGGYTF

V gene: TRBV29-1
J gene: TRBJ2-5
D gene: .
clone size: .
CDR3 DNA: TGCAGCGTGCGGGTGGCGGGCGGAGAGACCCAGTACTTC
CDR3 protein: CSVRVAGGETQYF

V gene: TRBV6-1
J gene: TRBJ2-1
D gene: TRBD2
clone size: .
CDR3 DNA: TGTGGACTAGCGGAATACAATGAGCAGTTCTTC
CDR3 protein: CGLAEYNEQFF

V gene: TRBV10-3
J gene: TRBJ2-1
D gene: TRBD2
clone size: .
CDR3 DNA: TGTGCCATCAGTGAGGCTAGCGGGATGTTGAATGAGCAGTTCTTC
CDR3 protein: CAISEASGMLNEQFF

V gene: TRBV6-1
J gene: TRBJ2-3
D gene: TRBD2
clone size: .
CDR3 DNA: TGTGCCAGCAGTGAACTAGCGGGAGCAGATACGCAGTATTTT
CDR3 protein: CASSELAGADTQYF

V gene: TRBV5-1
J gene: TRBJ1-4
D gene: .
clone size: once
CDR3 DNA: TGCGCCAGCAGCCCTACAGGCCTTGGGAGGGAAAAACTGTTTTTT
CDR3 protein: CASSPTGLGREKLFF